The rows below give T cell receptor beta chains drawn from one sample of a study of T cell responses to AZD1222 COVID-19 vaccine. The method was immunoSEQ multiplex PCR; TCRdb's version includes in-frame clones alone and lacks a portion of them. The sample consists of some 150,000 clones, approximately 78% of them appearing once. The material was peripheral blood, obtained on day 0 of MenACWY control vaccination. These receptors originate from an adult in good health. Both conserved end residues are part of each CDR3. Each record gives: CDR3 DNA, CDR3 protein, V gene, D gene, J gene, clone size. The D gene is left open where the match is weak. The size of a clone is reported for some rows only, either as once, few or many, or as a class for expanded clones.

DNA: TGTGCCAGCAGCCTAAACAGGGGGGTTGGAGAAGAGACCCAGTACTTC
CDR3: CASSLNRGVGEETQYF
V: TRBV4-2
D: TRBD1
J: TRBJ2-5
size: once

DNA: TGTGCCAGCAGCTCCAGGACTAAGGGACCGGCCCACTACACTGAAGCTTTCTTT
CDR3: CASSSRTKGPAHYTEAFF
V: TRBV5-6
D: .
J: TRBJ1-1
size: .

DNA: TGTGCCAGCAGTGACGACGGGACACACTATGGCTACACCTTC
CDR3: CASSDDGTHYGYTF
V: TRBV2
D: .
J: TRBJ1-2
size: .

DNA: TGTGCCTGGAGTGTACCAGGGGTCAATTCACCCCTCCACTTT
CDR3: CAWSVPGVNSPLHF
V: TRBV30
D: .
J: TRBJ1-6
size: .

DNA: TGCGCCAGCAGCACCGCCGGGACAGAAAACACTGAAGCTTTCTTT
CDR3: CASSTAGTENTEAFF
V: TRBV5-1
D: TRBD1
J: TRBJ1-1
size: .

DNA: TGTGCCAGCAGGAGGGGCGGAGGGGGCACTGAAGCTTTCTTT
CDR3: CASRRGGGGTEAFF
V: TRBV25-1
D: .
J: TRBJ1-1
size: once

DNA: TGTGCCACCAGCCGAGACGGGTATGGCTACACCTTC
CDR3: CATSRDGYGYTF
V: TRBV15
D: .
J: TRBJ1-2
size: .

DNA: TGTGCCAGCAGCCAACCCTTTGGGACAGCGAACACTGAAGCTTTCTTT
CDR3: CASSQPFGTANTEAFF
V: TRBV4-2
D: TRBD1
J: TRBJ1-1
size: .

DNA: TGTGCCAGCAGCGCCAACCGGGACGTGAATTCACCCCTCCACTTT
CDR3: CASSANRDVNSPLHF
V: TRBV9
D: .
J: TRBJ1-6
size: .

DNA: TGTGCCAGCAGCGCAGGCCTGGGACAGGGGGATTCACCCCTCCACTTT
CDR3: CASSAGLGQGDSPLHF
V: TRBV13
D: TRBD1
J: TRBJ1-6
size: .

DNA: TGTGCCAGCTCACGTACTCGGCAGGGAAGTCTTGAGCAGTTCTTC
CDR3: CASSRTRQGSLEQFF
V: TRBV18
D: .
J: TRBJ2-1
size: .

DNA: TGTGCCAGCAGCCATTCGGGGACTCGCACTGAAGCTTTCTTT
CDR3: CASSHSGTRTEAFF
V: TRBV3-1/TRBV3-2
D: .
J: TRBJ1-1
size: .

DNA: TGTGCCAGCAGCCCCGGGACGTCCCACTATGGCTACACCTTC
CDR3: CASSPGTSHYGYTF
V: TRBV5-6
D: .
J: TRBJ1-2
size: .

DNA: TGCGCCAGCAATGAGGTTGCTGGGGCCAACGTCCTGACTTTC
CDR3: CASNEVAGANVLTF
V: TRBV5-1
D: .
J: TRBJ2-6
size: once

DNA: TGCGCCAGCAGTCATGGGAGGGTATGCGGCACTGAAGCTTTCTTT
CDR3: CASSHGRVCGTEAFF
V: TRBV23-1
D: .
J: TRBJ1-1
size: .

DNA: TGTGCCACCCAGTTGGGCCAGGCAACGGGGCCCCAGCATTTT
CDR3: CATQLGQATGPQHF
V: TRBV28
D: .
J: TRBJ1-5
size: .

DNA: TGCAGCGTTGAAGGCTACACCTTC
CDR3: CSVEGYTF
V: TRBV29-1
D: .
J: TRBJ1-2
size: once

DNA: TGTGCCAGCAGCTTGACAGGGGAAGGTCGCACAGATACGCAGTATTTT
CDR3: CASSLTGEGRTDTQYF
V: TRBV13
D: TRBD1
J: TRBJ2-3
size: .

DNA: TGTGCCAGCACCCTGGACTGGAACACCGGGGAGCTGTTTTTT
CDR3: CASTLDWNTGELFF
V: TRBV5-4
D: .
J: TRBJ2-2
size: .

DNA: TGTGCCAGCAGCCAAGGGGGCAGGACGACGTTATATAATTCACCCCTCCACTTT
CDR3: CASSQGGRTTLYNSPLHF
V: TRBV3-1/TRBV3-2
D: .
J: TRBJ1-6
size: .

DNA: TGTGCCAGTAGTATTGGACAGGGGGCGACTGGCTACACCTTC
CDR3: CASSIGQGATGYTF
V: TRBV19
D: TRBD1
J: TRBJ1-2
size: .

DNA: TGTGCTAGTGGTTTGGTGCCCCTTCGTGCAGAGCAGTTCTTC
CDR3: CASGLVPLRAEQFF
V: TRBV12-5
D: .
J: TRBJ2-1
size: .

DNA: TGTGCCAGCCGCGCCGGGCGGCGCCGTGAAAAACTGTTTTTT
CDR3: CASRAGRRREKLFF
V: TRBV6-5
D: .
J: TRBJ1-4
size: .

DNA: TGTGCCAGCAGCGGCTCCCGGGACCGAGTGTTTACGGAGCCCCAGCATTTT
CDR3: CASSGSRDRVFTEPQHF
V: TRBV7-3
D: .
J: TRBJ1-5
size: .

DNA: TGCGCCAGCAGCCCTGAACAGGGACGGTATACGCAGTATTTT
CDR3: CASSPEQGRYTQYF
V: TRBV5-1
D: .
J: TRBJ2-3
size: .

DNA: TGCGCCAGCAGCTTGAACGGGGGTCAAGGGAACACTGAAGCTTTCTTT
CDR3: CASSLNGGQGNTEAFF
V: TRBV5-1
D: .
J: TRBJ1-1
size: few

DNA: TGTGCCAGCAGTCTCAGGGGGCGAGGCACAGATACGCAGTATTTT
CDR3: CASSLRGRGTDTQYF
V: TRBV25-1
D: TRBD1
J: TRBJ2-3
size: .

DNA: TGTGCCAGCAGCCGACCAGGGAGCGCAGATACGCAGTATTTT
CDR3: CASSRPGSADTQYF
V: TRBV3-1/TRBV3-2
D: .
J: TRBJ2-3
size: .

DNA: TGTGCCAGCAGCTTAGGCCTCGGGACTAGTGAGTATTTT
CDR3: CASSLGLGTSEYF
V: TRBV7-8
D: TRBD2
J: TRBJ2-3
size: once

DNA: TGCGCCAGCAGCTTGGGGGGCGCCATTAATCAGCCCCAGCATTTT
CDR3: CASSLGGAINQPQHF
V: TRBV5-1
D: .
J: TRBJ1-5
size: .

DNA: TGTGCCATTAAACGGCAGGGAGGCTACGAGCAGTACTTC
CDR3: CAIKRQGGYEQYF
V: TRBV10-3
D: .
J: TRBJ2-7
size: .

DNA: TGTGCCAGGAGTAAACGGACAGGGGGAACCGGGGAGCTGTTTTTT
CDR3: CARSKRTGGTGELFF
V: TRBV2
D: TRBD1
J: TRBJ2-2
size: .

DNA: TGTGCCAGCAGCTTAGAGAGGACAGGGCTGGGGGAAAAACTGTTTTTT
CDR3: CASSLERTGLGEKLFF
V: TRBV7-6
D: TRBD1
J: TRBJ1-4
size: .

DNA: TGTGCCAGCAGTTTATCTCGGCAGGGATATGGCTACACCTTC
CDR3: CASSLSRQGYGYTF
V: TRBV27
D: .
J: TRBJ1-2
size: once

DNA: TGTGCCAGCGGGGGGGGGTTTAACTATGGCTACACCTTC
CDR3: CASGGGFNYGYTF
V: TRBV12-3/TRBV12-4
D: .
J: TRBJ1-2
size: once

DNA: TGTGCCAGCAGCCCCGCCGGGACCACTGAAGCTTTCTTT
CDR3: CASSPAGTTEAFF
V: TRBV9
D: .
J: TRBJ1-1
size: .

DNA: TGTGCCAGTAGTACCGGCCCACTCAACACAGATACGCAGTATTTT
CDR3: CASSTGPLNTDTQYF
V: TRBV19
D: .
J: TRBJ2-3
size: .

DNA: TGTGCCACCAGCAGATCCTTCGTCGGGAACACTGAAGCTTTCTTT
CDR3: CATSRSFVGNTEAFF
V: TRBV15
D: .
J: TRBJ1-1
size: once